A single T cell receptor beta chain is shown here with its context. V shed 2 bases and J 2 bases; nucleotides not matched to a gene: 6. Germline lookup yields CDR1 SGHRS and CDR2 YFSETQ. The CDR3 is 16 residues long. This sample was taken from a study of blood T cell repertoires in COVID-19. Profiled with immunoSEQ multiplex PCR; TCRdb holds only in-frame clones, not every one. The data contain 150,000 to 200,000 clones, 80% to 85% of them singletons. Grouping used clinical history reported by participants in a survey and questionnaire. The specimen sequenced was PBMCs or T cells enriched from blood (not recorded which). This receptor was taken from a woman aged 60-70 years who had recovered from COVID-19. V gene TRBV5-1 combines with J gene TRBJ2-3; 9 bases are a match to TRBD2. CDR3 loop: CASSFSSGGSTDTQYF. Written as DNA, the CDR3 is TGCGCCAGCAGCTTCTCCAGCGGGGGGTCCACAGATACGCAGTATTTT.